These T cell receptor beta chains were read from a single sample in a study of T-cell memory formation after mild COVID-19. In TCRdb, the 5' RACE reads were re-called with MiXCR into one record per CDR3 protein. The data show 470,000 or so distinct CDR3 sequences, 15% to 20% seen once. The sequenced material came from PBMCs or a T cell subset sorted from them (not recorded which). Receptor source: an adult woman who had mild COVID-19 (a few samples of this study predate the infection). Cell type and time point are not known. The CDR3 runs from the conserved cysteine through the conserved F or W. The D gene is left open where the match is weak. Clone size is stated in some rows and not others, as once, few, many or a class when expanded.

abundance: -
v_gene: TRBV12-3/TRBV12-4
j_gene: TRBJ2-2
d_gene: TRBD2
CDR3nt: TGTGCCAGCAGGAGACTAGCGGGAAACACCGGGGAGCTGTTTTTT
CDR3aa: CASRRLAGNTGELFF

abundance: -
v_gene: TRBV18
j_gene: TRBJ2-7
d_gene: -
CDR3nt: TGTGCCAGCTCACCACCGGGGTACACCTACGAGCAGTACTTC
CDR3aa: CASSPPGYTYEQYF

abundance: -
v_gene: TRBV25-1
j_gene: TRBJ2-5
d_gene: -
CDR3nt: TGTGCCAGCAGTGGTCCAGCCCCGGAGACCCAGTACTTC
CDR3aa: CASSGPAPETQYF

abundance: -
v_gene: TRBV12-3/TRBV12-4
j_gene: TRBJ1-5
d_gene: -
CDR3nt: TGTGCCAGCAGTGAGACATGGCAGCCCCAGCATTTT
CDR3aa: CASSETWQPQHF

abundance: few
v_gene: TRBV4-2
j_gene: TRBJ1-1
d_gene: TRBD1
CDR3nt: TGTGCCAGCAGCCAACCCGCGAGGGGGCATGGCACTGAAGCTTTCTTT
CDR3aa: CASSQPARGHGTEAFF

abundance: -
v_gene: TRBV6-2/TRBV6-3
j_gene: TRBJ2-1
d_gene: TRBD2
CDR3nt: TGTGCCAGCAGTTCCCATAGTAGCGGGGTCTACAATGAGCAGTTCTTC
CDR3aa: CASSSHSSGVYNEQFF

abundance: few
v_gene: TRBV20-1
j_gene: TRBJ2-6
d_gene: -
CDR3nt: TGCAGTGCTAGTCGGGCAGGGGGGCATTCTGGGGCCAACGTCCTGACTTTC
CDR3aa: CSASRAGGHSGANVLTF

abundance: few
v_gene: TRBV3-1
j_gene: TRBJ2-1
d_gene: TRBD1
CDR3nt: TGTGCCAGCAGCTGGGGACAGGTGAATGAGCAGTTCTTC
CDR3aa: CASSWGQVNEQFF

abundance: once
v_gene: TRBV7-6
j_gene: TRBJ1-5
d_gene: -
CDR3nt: TGTGCCAGCAGCTTAGATAGTAGGGAGTGGAGCAATCAGCCCCAGCATTTT
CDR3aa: CASSLDSREWSNQPQHF

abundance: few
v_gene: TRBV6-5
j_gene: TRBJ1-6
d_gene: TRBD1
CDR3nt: TGTGCCAGCAGCCCGGGACAGAATTCACCCCTCCACTTT
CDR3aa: CASSPGQNSPLHF

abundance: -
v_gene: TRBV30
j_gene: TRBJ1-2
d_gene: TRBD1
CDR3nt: TGTGCCTGCGCCCGGACAGGGACCTATGGCTACACCTTC
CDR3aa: CACARTGTYGYTF

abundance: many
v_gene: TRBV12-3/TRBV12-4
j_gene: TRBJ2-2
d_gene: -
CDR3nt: TGTGCCAGCAGTTTGGCCCAGGGGACCGGGGAGCTGTTTTTT
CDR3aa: CASSLAQGTGELFF

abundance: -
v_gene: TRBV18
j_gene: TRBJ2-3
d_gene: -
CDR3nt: TGTGCCAGCTCACCTGACTTAAGCACAGATACGCAGTATTTT
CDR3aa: CASSPDLSTDTQYF

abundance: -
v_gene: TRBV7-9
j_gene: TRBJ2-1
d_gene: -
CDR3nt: TGTGCCAGCAGCTTAGTTGAGGGAAGCTCCTACAATGAGCAGTTCTTC
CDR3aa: CASSLVEGSSYNEQFF

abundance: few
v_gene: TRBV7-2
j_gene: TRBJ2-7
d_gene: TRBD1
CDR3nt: TGTGCCAGCAGCTTAGGCCAGGGGGCCCCCTACGAGCAGTACTTC
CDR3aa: CASSLGQGAPYEQYF

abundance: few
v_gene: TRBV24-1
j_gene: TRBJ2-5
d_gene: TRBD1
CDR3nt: TGTGCCACGGCCCGGACAGGGGAGGAGACCCAGTACTTC
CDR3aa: CATARTGEETQYF

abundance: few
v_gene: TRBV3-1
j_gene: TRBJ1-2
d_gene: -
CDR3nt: TGTGCCAGCAGCCAAGGGATGGGGGCCAGAGGGCAAGGCTACACCTTC
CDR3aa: CASSQGMGARGQGYTF

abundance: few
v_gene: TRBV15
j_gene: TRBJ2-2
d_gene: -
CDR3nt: TGTGCCACCAGCAGAGTGGAGAGGGACACCGGGGAGCTGTTTTTT
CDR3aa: CATSRVERDTGELFF

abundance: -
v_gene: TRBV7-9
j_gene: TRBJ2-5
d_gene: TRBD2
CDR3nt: TGTGCCAGCAGCTGGACTAGCGGGAGTTCATCAGAGACCCAGTACTTC
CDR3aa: CASSWTSGSSSETQYF

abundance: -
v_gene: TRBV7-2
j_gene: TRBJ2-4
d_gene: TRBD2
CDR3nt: TGTGCCCTCCCTCGTGGGAGGGAGAAAAACATTCAGTACTTC
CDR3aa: CALPRGREKNIQYF

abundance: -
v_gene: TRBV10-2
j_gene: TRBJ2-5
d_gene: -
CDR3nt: TGCGCCAGCGGGACAGTAAGGGAGGGCCAAGAGACCCAGTACTTC
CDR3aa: CASGTVREGQETQYF

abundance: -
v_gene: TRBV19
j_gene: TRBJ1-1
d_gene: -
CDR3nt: TGTGCCAGTAGTATGGGTCCCCAGGGACTGAACACTGAAGCTTTCTTT
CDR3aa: CASSMGPQGLNTEAFF

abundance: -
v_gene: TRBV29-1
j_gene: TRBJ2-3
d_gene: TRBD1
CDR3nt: TGCAGCGCCTCAAACAGGGGGCAGGCAGATACGCAGTATTTT
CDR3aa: CSASNRGQADTQYF

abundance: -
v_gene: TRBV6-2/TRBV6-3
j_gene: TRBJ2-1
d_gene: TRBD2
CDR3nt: TGTGCCAGCAGTTCGGCCGGCAGCGGGAGTAGCTATGAGCAGTTCTTC
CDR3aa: CASSSAGSGSSYEQFF

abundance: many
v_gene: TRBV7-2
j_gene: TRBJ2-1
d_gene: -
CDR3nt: TGTGCCAGCAGCTTAGGGGGCTGGGACCAGGGGGGTATATCCTACAATGAGCAGTTCTTC
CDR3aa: CASSLGGWDQGGISYNEQFF

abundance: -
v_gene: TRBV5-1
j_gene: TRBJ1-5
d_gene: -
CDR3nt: TGCGCCAGCAGCTTGGCAGGGCATCAGCCCCAGCATTTT
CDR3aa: CASSLAGHQPQHF

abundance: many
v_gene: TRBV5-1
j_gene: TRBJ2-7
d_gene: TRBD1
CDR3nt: TGCGCCAGCAGCACCGGGACAGGGACCCACGAGCAGTACTTC
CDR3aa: CASSTGTGTHEQYF

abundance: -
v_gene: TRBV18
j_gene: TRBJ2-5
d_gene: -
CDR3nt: TGTGCCAGCTCACCGGACACTCCCCAAGAGACCCAGTACTTC
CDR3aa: CASSPDTPQETQYF

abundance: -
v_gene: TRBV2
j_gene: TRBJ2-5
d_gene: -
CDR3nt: TGTGCCAGCAGGGCCCCAGAGACCCAGTACTTC
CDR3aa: CASRAPETQYF

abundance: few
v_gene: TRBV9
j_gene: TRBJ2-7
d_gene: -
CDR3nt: TGTGCCAGCAGCGTAGTCCCGGACGGGCCAGTCGAGCAGTACTTC
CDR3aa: CASSVVPDGPVEQYF

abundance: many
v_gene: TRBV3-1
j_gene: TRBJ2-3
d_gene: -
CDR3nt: TGTGCCAGCAGCCAAGCTCTATCCGGAGATACGCAGTATTTT
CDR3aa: CASSQALSGDTQYF

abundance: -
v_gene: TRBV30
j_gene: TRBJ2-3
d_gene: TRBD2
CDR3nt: TGTGCCTGGAGGTCGGGAGGGCCCAATACGCAGTATTTT
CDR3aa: CAWRSGGPNTQYF

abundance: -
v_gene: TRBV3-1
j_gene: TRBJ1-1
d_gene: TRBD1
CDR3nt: TGTGCCATCAACCAAGAATGGACAGGGAGGGCCTACACTGAAGCTTTCTTT
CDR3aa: CAINQEWTGRAYTEAFF

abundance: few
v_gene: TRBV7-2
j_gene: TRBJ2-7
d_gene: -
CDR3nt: TGTGCCAGCAGCTCCGCGGGACCCGGGGCCTACGAGCAGTACTTC
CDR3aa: CASSSAGPGAYEQYF

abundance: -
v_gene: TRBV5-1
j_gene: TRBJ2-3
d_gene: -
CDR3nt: TGCGCCAGCAGCTTGGCTGGAAGATCTAGCACAGATACGCAGTATTTT
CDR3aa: CASSLAGRSSTDTQYF

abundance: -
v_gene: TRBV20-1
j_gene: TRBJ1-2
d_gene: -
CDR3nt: TGCAGTGCCCCGGATCCCAGGACCTATGGCTACACCTTC
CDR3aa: CSAPDPRTYGYTF

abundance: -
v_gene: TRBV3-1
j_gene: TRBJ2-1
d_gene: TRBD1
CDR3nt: TGTGCCAGCAGCCATCCGGTAGGGACAGGCAATGAGCAGTTCTTC
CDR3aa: CASSHPVGTGNEQFF

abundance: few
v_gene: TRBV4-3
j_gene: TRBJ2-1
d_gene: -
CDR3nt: TGCGCCAGCAGCCAAGACGGAGGGAATGAGCAGTTCTTC
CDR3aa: CASSQDGGNEQFF

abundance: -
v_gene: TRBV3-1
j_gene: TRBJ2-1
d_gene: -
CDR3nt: TGTGCCAGCAGCCAAGATTGGAGGAGCGGGCAGTTCTTC
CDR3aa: CASSQDWRSGQFF

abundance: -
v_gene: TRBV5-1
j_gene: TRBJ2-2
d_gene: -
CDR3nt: TGCGCCAGCAGCTCACTAGCCGGGAACACCGGGGAGCTGTTTTTT
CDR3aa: CASSSLAGNTGELFF

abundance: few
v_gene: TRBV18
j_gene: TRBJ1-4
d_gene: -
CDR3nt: TGTGCCAGCTCACCCCTCCCTGCAACTAATGAAAAACTGTTTTTT
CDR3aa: CASSPLPATNEKLFF

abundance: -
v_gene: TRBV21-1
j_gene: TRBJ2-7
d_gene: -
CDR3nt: TGTGCCAGCAGCAAATTTCACAGCCTAACCTACGAGCAGTACTTC
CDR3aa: CASSKFHSLTYEQYF

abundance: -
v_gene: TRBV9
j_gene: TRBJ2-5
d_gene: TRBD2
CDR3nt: TGTGCCAGCAGCACACACCAGCGGGGTGAGACCCAGTACTTC
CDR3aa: CASSTHQRGETQYF

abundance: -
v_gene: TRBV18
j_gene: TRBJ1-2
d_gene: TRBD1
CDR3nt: TGTGCCAGCTCACCGGACGGTGGGACAGGCTATGGCTACACCTTC
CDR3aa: CASSPDGGTGYGYTF

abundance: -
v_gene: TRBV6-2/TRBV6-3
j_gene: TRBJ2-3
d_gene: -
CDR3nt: TGTGCCAGCAGCCTCGACGGGTTGAATACGCAGTATTTT
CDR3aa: CASSLDGLNTQYF

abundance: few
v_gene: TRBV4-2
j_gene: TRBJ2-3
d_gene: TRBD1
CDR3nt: TGTGCCAGCAGCGCACAGGGGGGAGACACAGATACGCAGTATTTT
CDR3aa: CASSAQGGDTDTQYF

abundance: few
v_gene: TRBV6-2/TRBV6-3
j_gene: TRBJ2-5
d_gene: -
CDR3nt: TGTGCCAGCAGTCCTCGGGACTGGTACCAAGAGACCCAGTACTTC
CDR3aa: CASSPRDWYQETQYF

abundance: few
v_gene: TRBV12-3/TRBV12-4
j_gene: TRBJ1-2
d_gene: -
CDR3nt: TGTGCCACCCAATGGGTCGGGGCCGGCTATGGCTACACCTTC
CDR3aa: CATQWVGAGYGYTF